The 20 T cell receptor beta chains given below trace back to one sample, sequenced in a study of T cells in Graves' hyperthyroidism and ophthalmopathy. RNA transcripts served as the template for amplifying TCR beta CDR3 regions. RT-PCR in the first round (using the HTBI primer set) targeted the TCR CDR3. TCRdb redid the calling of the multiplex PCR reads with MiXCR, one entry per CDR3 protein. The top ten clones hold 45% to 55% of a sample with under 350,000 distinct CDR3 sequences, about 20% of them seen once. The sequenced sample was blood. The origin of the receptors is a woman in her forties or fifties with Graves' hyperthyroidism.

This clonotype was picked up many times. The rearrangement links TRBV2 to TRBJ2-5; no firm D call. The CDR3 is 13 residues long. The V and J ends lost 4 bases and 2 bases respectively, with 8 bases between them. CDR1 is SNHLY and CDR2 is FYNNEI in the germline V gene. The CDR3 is CASSVSPQETQYF. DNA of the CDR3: TGTGCCAGCAGTGTAAGCCCACAAGAGACCCAGTACTTC.

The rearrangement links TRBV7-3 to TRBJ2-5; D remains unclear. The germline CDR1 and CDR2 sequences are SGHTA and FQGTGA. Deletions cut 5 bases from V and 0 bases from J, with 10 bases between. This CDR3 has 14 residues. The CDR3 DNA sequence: TGTGCCAGCAGCCAAGACCGATACCAAGAGACCCAGTACTTC. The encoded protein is CASSQDRYQETQYF. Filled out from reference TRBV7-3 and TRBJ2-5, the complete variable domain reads GAGVSQTPSNKVTEKGKYVELRCDPISGHTALYWYRQSLGQGPEFLIYFQGTGAADDSGLPNDRFFAVRPEGSVSTLKIQRTERGDSAVYLCASSQDRYQETQYFGPGTRLLVL.

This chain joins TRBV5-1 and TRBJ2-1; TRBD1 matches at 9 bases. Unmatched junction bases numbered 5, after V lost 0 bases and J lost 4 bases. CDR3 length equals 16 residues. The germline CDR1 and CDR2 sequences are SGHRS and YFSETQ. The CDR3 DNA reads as TGCGCCAGCAGCTTGGAACAGGGGGCCGAATACAATGAGCAGTTCTTC. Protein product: CASSLEQGAEYNEQFF.

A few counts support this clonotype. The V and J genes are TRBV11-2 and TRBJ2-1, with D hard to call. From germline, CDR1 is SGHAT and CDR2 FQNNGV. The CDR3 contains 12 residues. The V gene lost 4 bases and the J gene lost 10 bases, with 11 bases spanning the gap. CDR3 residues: CASSSIWWEQFF. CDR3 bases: TGTGCCAGCAGCTCAATCTGGTGGGAGCAGTTCTTC. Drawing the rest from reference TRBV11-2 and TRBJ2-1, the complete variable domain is EAGVAQSPRYKIIEKRQSVAFWCNPISGHATLYWYQQILGQGPKLLIQFQNNGVVDDSQLPKDRFSAERLKGVDSTLKIQPAKLEDSAVYLCASSSIWWEQFFGPGTRLTVL.

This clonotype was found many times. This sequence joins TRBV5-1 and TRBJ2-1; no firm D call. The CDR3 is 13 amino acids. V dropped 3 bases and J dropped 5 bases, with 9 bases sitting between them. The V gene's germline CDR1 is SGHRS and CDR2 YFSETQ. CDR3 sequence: CASSSINDNEQFF. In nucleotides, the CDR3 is TGCGCCAGCAGCTCAATAAACGACAATGAGCAGTTCTTC.

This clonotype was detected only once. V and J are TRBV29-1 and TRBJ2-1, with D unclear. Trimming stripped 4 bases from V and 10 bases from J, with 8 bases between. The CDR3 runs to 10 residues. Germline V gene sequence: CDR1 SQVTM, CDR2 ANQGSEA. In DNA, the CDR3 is TGCAGCGTTGGGTATGTCGAGCAGTTCTTC. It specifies CSVGYVEQFF.

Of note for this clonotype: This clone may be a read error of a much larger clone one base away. The CDR3 region has the DNA TGTGCCGGCAGTCCGGACAACTATGGCTACACCTTC. Protein: CAGSPDNYGYTF. The chain is built from TRBV12-3 or TRBV12-4 and TRBJ1-2; no reliable D call. The CDR3 has 12 residues.

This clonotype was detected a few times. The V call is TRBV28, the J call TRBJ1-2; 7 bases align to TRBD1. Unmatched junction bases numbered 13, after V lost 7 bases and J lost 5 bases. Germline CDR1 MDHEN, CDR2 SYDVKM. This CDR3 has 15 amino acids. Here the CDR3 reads CASTSDRALGYGYTF. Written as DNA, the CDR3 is TGTGCCAGCACCTCCGACAGGGCCTTAGGGTATGGCTACACCTTC.

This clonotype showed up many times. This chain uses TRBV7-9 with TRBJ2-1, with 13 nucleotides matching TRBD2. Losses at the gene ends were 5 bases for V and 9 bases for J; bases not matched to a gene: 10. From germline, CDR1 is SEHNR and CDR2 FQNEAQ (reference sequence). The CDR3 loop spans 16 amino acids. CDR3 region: CASSAGLAGVFGEQFF. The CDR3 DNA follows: TGTGCCAGCAGCGCCGGACTAGCGGGAGTTTTCGGTGAGCAGTTCTTC.

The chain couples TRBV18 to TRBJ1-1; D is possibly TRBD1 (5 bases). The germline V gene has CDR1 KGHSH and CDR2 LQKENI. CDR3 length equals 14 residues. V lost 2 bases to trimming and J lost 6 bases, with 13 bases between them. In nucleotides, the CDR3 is TGTGCCAGCTCACCAGATTCAGGGAATTCTGAAGCTTTCTTT. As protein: CASSPDSGNSEAFF.

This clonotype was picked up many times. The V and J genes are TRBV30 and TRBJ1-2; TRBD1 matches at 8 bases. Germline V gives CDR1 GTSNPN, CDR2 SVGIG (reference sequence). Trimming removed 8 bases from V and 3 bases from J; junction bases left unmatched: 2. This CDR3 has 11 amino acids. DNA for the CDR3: TGTGCCGTGGACAGGGACTATGGCTACACCTTC. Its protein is CAVDRDYGYTF.

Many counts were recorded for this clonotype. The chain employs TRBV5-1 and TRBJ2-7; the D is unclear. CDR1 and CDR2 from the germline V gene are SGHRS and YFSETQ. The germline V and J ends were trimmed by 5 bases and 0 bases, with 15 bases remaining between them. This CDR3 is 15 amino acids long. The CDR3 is CASSQCSYSSYEQYV. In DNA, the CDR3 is TGCGCCAGCAGTCAGTGCAGTTACAGCTCCTACGAGCAGTACGTC.

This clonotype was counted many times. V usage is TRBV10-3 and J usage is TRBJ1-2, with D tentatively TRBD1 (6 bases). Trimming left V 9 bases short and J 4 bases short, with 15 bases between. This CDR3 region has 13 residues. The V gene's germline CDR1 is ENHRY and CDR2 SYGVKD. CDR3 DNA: TGTGCCATACTAAAGGGGGAGGCCTATGGCTACACCTTC. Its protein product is CAILKGEAYGYTF.

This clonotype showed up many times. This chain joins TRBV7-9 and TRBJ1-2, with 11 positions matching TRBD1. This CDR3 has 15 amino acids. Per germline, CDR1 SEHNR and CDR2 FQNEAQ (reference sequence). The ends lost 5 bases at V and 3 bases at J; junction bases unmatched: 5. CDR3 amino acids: CASSPGQGAYYGYTF. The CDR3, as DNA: TGTGCCAGCAGCCCCGGACAGGGGGCCTACTATGGCTACACCTTC.

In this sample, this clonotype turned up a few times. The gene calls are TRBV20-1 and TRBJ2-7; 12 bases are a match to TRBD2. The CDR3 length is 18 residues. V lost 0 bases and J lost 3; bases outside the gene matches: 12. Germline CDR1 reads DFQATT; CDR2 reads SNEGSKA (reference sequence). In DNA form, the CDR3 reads TGCAGTGCTAGAGATGTGACTAGCGGGAGTGTGGAGTTCTACGAGCAGTACTTC. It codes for CSARDVTSGSVEFYEQYF.

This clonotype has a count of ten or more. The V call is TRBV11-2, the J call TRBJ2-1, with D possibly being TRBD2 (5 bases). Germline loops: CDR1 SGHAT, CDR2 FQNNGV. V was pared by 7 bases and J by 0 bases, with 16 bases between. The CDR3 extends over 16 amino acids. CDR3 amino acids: CASTYLATLSYNEQFF. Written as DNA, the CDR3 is TGTGCCAGCACCTACCTAGCTACCCTCTCCTACAATGAGCAGTTCTTC. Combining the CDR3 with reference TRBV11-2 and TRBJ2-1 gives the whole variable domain EAGVAQSPRYKIIEKRQSVAFWCNPISGHATLYWYQQILGQGPKLLIQFQNNGVVDDSQLPKDRFSAERLKGVDSTLKIQPAKLEDSAVYLCASTYLATLSYNEQFFGPGTRLTVL.

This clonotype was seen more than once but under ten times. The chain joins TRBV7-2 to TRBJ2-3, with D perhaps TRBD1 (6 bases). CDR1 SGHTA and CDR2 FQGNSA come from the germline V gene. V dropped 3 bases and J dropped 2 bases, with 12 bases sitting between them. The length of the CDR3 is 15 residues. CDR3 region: CASSFGQPATDTQYF. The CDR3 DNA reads TGTGCCAGCAGCTTTGGACAGCCCGCCACAGATACGCAGTATTTT.

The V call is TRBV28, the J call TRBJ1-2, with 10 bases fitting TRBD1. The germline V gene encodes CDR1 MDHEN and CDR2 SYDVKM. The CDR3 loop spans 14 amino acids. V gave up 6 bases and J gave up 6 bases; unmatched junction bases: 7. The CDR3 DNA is TGTGCCAGCAGGGGGGGACAGGGGATAGATGGCTACACCTTC. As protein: CASRGGQGIDGYTF.

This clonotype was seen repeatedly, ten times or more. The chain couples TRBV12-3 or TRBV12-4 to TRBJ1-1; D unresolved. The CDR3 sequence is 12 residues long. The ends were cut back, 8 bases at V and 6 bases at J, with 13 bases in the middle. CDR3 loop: CASPSAGSEAFF. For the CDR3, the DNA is TGTGCCAGCCCCTCGGCGGGGTCTGAAGCTTTCTTT.

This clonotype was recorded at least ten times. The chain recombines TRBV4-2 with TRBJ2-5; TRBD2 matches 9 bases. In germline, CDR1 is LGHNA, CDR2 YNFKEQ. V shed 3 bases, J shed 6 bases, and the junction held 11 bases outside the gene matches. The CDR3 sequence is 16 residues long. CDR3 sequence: CASSQISSGSGKTQYF. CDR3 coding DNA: TGTGCCAGCAGCCAGATTAGTAGCGGGAGTGGAAAGACCCAGTACTTC.